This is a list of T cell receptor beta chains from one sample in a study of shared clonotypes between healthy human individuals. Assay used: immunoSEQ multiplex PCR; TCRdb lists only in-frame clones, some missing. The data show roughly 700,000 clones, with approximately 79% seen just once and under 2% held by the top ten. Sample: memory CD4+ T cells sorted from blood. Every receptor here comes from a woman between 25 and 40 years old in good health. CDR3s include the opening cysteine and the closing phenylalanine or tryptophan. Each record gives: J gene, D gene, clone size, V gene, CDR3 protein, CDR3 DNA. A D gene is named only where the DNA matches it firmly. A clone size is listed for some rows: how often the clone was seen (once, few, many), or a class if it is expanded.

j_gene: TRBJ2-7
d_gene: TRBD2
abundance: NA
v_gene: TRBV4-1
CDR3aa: CASSQDQLAGRAYEQYF
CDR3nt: TGCGCCAGCAGCCAAGATCAACTAGCGGGCCGCGCCTACGAGCAGTACTTC

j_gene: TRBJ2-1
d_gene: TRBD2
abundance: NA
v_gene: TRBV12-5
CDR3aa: CASAKTSGSSGNEQFF
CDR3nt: TGTGCTAGTGCCAAGACTAGCGGGAGTTCCGGAAATGAGCAGTTCTTC

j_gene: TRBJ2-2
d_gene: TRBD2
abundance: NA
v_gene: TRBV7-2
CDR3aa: CASSRGLAGEGTGELFF
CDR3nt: TGTGCCAGCAGCCGGGGACTAGCGGGGGAAGGCACCGGGGAGCTGTTTTTT

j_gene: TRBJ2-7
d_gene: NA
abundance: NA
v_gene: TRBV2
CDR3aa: CASSGRAGSYEQYF
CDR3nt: TGTGCCAGCAGTGGGCGGGCGGGCTCCTACGAGCAGTACTTC

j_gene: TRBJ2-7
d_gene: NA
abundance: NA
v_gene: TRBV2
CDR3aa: CASSARGALNEQYF
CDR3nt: TGTGCCAGCAGCGCTAGGGGAGCTCTGAACGAGCAGTACTTC

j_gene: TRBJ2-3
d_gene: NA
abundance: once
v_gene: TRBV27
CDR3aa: CASSLGPPEGTQYF
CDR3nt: TGTGCCAGCAGTTTAGGTCCCCCCGAGGGTACGCAGTATTTT

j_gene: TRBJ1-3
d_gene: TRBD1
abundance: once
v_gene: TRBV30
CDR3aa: CAWSPQTGAGNTIYF
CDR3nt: TGTGCCTGGAGCCCCCAGACAGGGGCTGGAAACACCATATATTTT

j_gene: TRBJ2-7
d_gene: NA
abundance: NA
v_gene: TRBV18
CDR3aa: CASSYGGQYYEQYF
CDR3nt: TGTGCCAGCTCGTACGGTGGACAGTACTACGAGCAGTACTTC

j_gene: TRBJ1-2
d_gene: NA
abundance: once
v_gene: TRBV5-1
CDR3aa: CASRRDVGYGYTF
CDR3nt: TGCGCCAGCAGAAGGGACGTAGGCTATGGCTACACCTTC

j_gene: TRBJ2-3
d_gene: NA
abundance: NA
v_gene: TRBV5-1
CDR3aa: CASSLVLQGTDTQYF
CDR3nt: TGCGCCAGCAGCTTGGTCCTTCAGGGCACAGATACGCAGTATTTT

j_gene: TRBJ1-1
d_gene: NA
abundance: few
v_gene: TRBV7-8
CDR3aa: CASSLASQGLTEAFF
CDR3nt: TGTGCCAGCAGCTTAGCGTCTCAGGGCTTGACTGAAGCTTTCTTT

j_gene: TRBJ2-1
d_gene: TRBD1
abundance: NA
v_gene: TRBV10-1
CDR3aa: CASSGTGGRDRLLREQFF
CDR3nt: TGCGCCAGCAGTGGGACAGGCGGCCGGGACAGGCTGCTCCGGGAGCAGTTCTTC

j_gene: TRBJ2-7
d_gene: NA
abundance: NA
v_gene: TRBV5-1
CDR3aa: CASSGQGYEQYF
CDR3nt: TGCGCCAGCAGCGGGCAGGGGTACGAGCAGTACTTC

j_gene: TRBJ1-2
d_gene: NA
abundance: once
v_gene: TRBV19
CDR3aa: CASSIDDGRSNYGYTF
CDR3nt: TGTGCCAGTAGTATAGATGATGGGCGGAGCAACTATGGCTACACCTTC